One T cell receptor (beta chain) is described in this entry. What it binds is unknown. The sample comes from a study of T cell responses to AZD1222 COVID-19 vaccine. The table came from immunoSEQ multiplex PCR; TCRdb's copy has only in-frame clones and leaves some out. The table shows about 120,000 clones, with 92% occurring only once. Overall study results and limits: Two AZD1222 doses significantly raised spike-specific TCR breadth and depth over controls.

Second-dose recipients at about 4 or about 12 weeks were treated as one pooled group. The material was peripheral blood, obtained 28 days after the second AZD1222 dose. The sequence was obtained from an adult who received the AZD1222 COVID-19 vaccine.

The DNA of the CDR3 is TGTGCCAGCCTTCGGGAACAGGCTCAGCCCCAGCATTTT. It translates to CASLREQAQPQHF. V usage is TRBV2 and J usage is TRBJ1-5, with a weak D call TRBD1 (5 bases). Trimming pared 8 bases from V and 6 bases from J, leaving 14 bases between. CDR1 is SNHLY, CDR2 FYNNEI, per germline. This CDR3 comprises 13 residues.